The 9 T cell receptor beta chains in this list originate from one sample, sequenced in a study. TRBV12-4/TRBJ1-2 clonotypes were amplified with adaptor-ligated barcode primers. TCRdb reanalysed the multiplex PCR reads using MiXCR and keeps one entry per CDR3 protein. The data contain over 1,000 distinct CDR3 sequences, around a quarter of them singletons. Sequenced input: naive CD4+ T cells sorted from blood. Specified subset: naive CD4+ T cells, CD4+CD45RA+CD25-. The receptor source for this set is a female donor with breast cancer.

By sample share, this clonotype is medium-sized. The V call is TRBV12-3 or TRBV12-4, the J call TRBJ1-2; D uncertain. Trimming took off 6 bases at V and 4 bases at J, with 15 bases between the two ends. The CDR3 sequence is 14 residues long. CDR3 amino acids: CASSGERQLYGYTF. The CDR3 DNA reads TGTGCCAGCAGCGGGGAGAGGCAACTCTATGGCTACACCTTC.

This clonotype has ten or more counts. V is TRBV12-3 or TRBV12-4 and J is TRBJ1-2, with D possibly matching TRBD1 (5 bases). V lost 10 bases and J lost 3, with 9 bases in between. The CDR3 has 11 residues. CDR3 nucleotide sequence: TGTGCCATAGAAGGGGACTATGGCTACACCTTC. It codes for CAIEGDYGYTF.

This clonotype is labeled as large. The gene calls are TRBV12-3 or TRBV12-4 and TRBJ1-2, with D tentatively TRBD1 (6 bases). The CDR3 is made up of 12 amino acids. V lost 8 bases to trimming and J lost 14 bases, with 21 bases between them. The CDR3 coding sequence is TGTGCCAGCGGTACAGGGATTTCGTCAAGGACCTTC. Its translation: CASGTGISSRTF.

The chain is built from TRBV12-3 or TRBV12-4 and TRBJ1-2; 7 nucleotides agree with TRBD1. J lost 10 bases, V lost 4 bases, and 9 bases had no gene match. The CDR3 consists of 13 residues. In nucleotides, the CDR3 is TGTGCCAGCAGTTACCGGGACAGATCTGTCTACACCTTC. As protein: CASSYRDRSVYTF.

By share, this clonotype counts as large (0.1 to 1%). This rearrangement joins TRBV12-3 or TRBV12-4 to TRBJ1-2; D possibly corresponds to TRBD1 (5 bases). Trimming shortened V by 0 bases and J by 8 bases, and 13 bases separated the two germline ends. This CDR3 is built from 14 residues. In nucleotides, the CDR3 is TGTGCCAGCAGTTTAGCGCGGCAGGGTGGCGGCTACACCTTC. As protein: CASSLARQGGGYTF.

This clonotype is medium-sized (0.01 to 0.1%) within its sample. This chain uses TRBV12-3 or TRBV12-4 with TRBJ1-2; unclear D gene. The CDR3 has 13 amino acids. Trimming pared 2 bases from V and 5 bases from J, leaving 9 bases between. CDR3 in amino acids: CASSLQRLYGYTF. The CDR3 nucleotides read TGTGCCAGCAGTTTACAACGGCTTTATGGCTACACCTTC.

By sample share, this clonotype is large (0.1 to 1%). The rearrangement links TRBV12-3 or TRBV12-4 to TRBJ1-2; D unclear. The CDR3 extends over 14 amino acids. V was trimmed by 2 bases and J by 4 bases, leaving 11 bases between them. The CDR3 sequence: CASSLKGPVYGYTF. CDR3 coding DNA: TGTGCCAGCAGTTTAAAGGGTCCGGTCTATGGCTACACCTTC.

The chain carries TRBV12-3 or TRBV12-4 and TRBJ1-2; the match to TRBD1 covers 9 bases. V lost 3 bases to trimming and J lost 5 bases; unmatched junction nucleotides: 7. The CDR3 runs to 15 residues. This CDR3 is CASSFAGQGAYGYTF. The CDR3 nucleotides are TGTGCCAGCAGTTTCGCGGGACAGGGCGCTTATGGCTACACCTTC.

The V gene is TRBV12-3 or TRBV12-4, the J gene TRBJ1-2; D unclear. V was pared by 8 bases and J by 3 bases, with 4 bases between. The length of the CDR3 is 10 residues. CDR3 sequence (DNA): TGTGCCAGCGGAGACTATGGCTACACCTTC. Its translation: CASGDYGYTF.